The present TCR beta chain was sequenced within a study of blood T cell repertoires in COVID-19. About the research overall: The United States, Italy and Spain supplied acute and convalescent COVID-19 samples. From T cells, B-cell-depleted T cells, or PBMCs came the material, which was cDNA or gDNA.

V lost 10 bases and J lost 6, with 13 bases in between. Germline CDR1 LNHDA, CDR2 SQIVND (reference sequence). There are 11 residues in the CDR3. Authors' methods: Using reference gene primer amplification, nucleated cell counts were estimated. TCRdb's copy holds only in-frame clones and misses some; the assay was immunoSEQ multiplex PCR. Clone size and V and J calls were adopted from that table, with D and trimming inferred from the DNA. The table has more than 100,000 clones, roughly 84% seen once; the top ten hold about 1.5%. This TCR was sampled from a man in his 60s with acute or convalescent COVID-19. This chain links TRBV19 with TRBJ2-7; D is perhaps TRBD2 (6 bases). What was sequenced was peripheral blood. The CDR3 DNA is TGTGCCACCCACCTCGGGAGCGAGCAGTACTTC. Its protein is CATHLGSEQYF.